This T cell receptor (beta chain) emerged from a study of cytomegalovirus exposure and HLA in healthy donors. Study-wide points: A later analysis revealed that TCR association rates differed between HLA loci, peaking at DRB1 and bottoming out at HLA-C. Analysis performed later found 15,000 or so TCR beta sequences associated with HLA alleles at 0.05 false discovery rate. On later analysis, the bulk of CMV-associated TCR beta chains appeared to be HLA-restricted. According to a later analysis, donors in an Asian-associated ancestry cluster reportedly had fewer N-insertions than the approximately 730-donor mean.

V was trimmed by 5 bases and J by 1 base, leaving 11 bases between them. CDR1 is SGHTA and CDR2 is FQGNSA in the germline V gene. This CDR3 spans 14 amino acids. The PCR was carried out with 60 Vbeta primers and 13 Jbeta primers. Some clones are missing from TCRdb's copy, which holds only in-frame ones; the method was immunoSEQ multiplex PCR. The table lists 85,000 to 120,000 clones, roughly three quarters of them singletons. Notes on this clone: Its antigen is not identified.

Specimen: PBMCs. This chain links TRBV7-2 with TRBJ2-5; TRBD2 might be the D (5 bases). The TCR originated in a male donor in good health and CMV-seropositive. CDR3 sequence: CASSTGLIQETQYF. In DNA form, the CDR3 reads TGTGCCAGCAGCACCGGACTGATCCAAGAGACCCAGTACTTC.